This TCR beta chain came from a study of blood T cell repertoires in COVID-19. Study-wide background: PBMCs, B-cell-depleted T cells, or T cells were the source of the cDNA or gDNA that made up the material.

With regard to this clone: The identical CDR3 is also encoded by other nucleotide sequences in the sample.

In the study's own analysis: Using reference gene primer amplification, nucleated cell counts were estimated. Libraries were prepared by immunoSEQ multiplex PCR; TCRdb keeps only in-frame clonotypes and omits some of them. V and J calls and clone size are copied from that table; D and trimming were computed from the DNA. The table includes about 220,000 clones, around 84% detected once. In germline, CDR1 is MDHEN, CDR2 SYDVKM. Trimming took 3 bases from V and 1 from J; bases not matched to a gene: 3. The CDR3 runs to 14 residues. The sequence was collected from a man aged 50 to 59 who had recovered from COVID-19. The rearrangement links TRBV28 to TRBJ2-7, with 7 bases fitting TRBD1. Sequences were obtained from peripheral blood. The CDR3 DNA is TGTGCCAGCAGTTTGCGACAGGGATCCTACGAGCAGTACTTC. It is translated as CASSLRQGSYEQYF.